Listed below are T cell receptor beta chains from one sample, sequenced in a study of T cells in Graves' hyperthyroidism and ophthalmopathy. TCRdb reprocessed the multiplex PCR reads via MiXCR and lists one record per CDR3 protein. In the table there are fewer than 750,000 distinct CDR3 sequences, roughly 15% of which are singletons. Specimen: blood. The receptor set was obtained from a woman between 45 and 65 years old with Graves' ophthalmopathy. The CDR3 runs from the conserved cysteine through the conserved F or W. Each record gives: D gene, clone size, J gene, CDR3 length, V gene, CDR3 DNA, CDR3 protein. A D gene is named only where the DNA matches it firmly. Clone size is given for some rows only: seen once, a few or many times, or a class if the clone is expanded.

>-|-|TRBJ2-1|16|TRBV4-3
TGCGCCAGCAGCCAAGATACGCAGGGGAGCTACAGTGAGCAGTTCTTC
CASSQDTQGSYSEQFF
>-|many|TRBJ2-1|13|TRBV28
TGTGCCAGCAGCCCAAACTTGTACAATGAGCAGTTCTTC
CASSPNLYNEQFF
>-|many|TRBJ2-7|14|TRBV7-2
TGTGCCAGCAGCTTCCCAGCGGTATCCTACGAGCAGTACTTC
CASSFPAVSYEQYF
>TRBD1|many|TRBJ1-2|17|TRBV28
TGTGCCAGCAGTTTATGGGCGCGGGACAGCGCTAACTATGGCTACACCTTC
CASSLWARDSANYGYTF
>TRBD2|few|TRBJ2-7|14|TRBV6-2/TRBV6-3
TGTGCCAGCAGCGGGGGGACGTTATCCTACGAGCAGTACTTC
CASSGGTLSYEQYF
>TRBD1|few|TRBJ1-1|17|TRBV19
TGTGCCAGTAGCATGAAAGCGACCGGGACAGGGGGCACTGAAGCTTTCTTT
CASSMKATGTGGTEAFF
>TRBD2|many|TRBJ2-7|15|TRBV12-3/TRBV12-4
TGTGCCAGCAGTGTGACTAGCGGGAATCTCGACGAGCAGTACTTC
CASSVTSGNLDEQYF
>TRBD1|many|TRBJ1-2|14|TRBV28
TGTGCCAGCAGTTTCACAGGGGCGAACTATGGCTACACCTTC
CASSFTGANYGYTF
>TRBD2|-|TRBJ2-1|17|TRBV5-1
TGCGCCAGCAGCTTGGGACCTACTAGCGGACGCTACAATGAGCAGTTCTTC
CASSLGPTSGRYNEQFF
>-|many|TRBJ1-1|13|TRBV12-3/TRBV12-4
TGTGCCAGCAGTTTATTTGACAGACGGGGAGCTTTCTTT
CASSLFDRRGAFF
>TRBD1|many|TRBJ1-2|16|TRBV5-1
TGCGCCAGCAGCCCAGATCGACAGGGAAAAGACTATGGCTACACCTTC
CASSPDRQGKDYGYTF
>-|many|TRBJ2-1|14|TRBV7-9
TGTGCCAGCAGCCACAGGGTGTCCTACAATGAGCAGTTCTTC
CASSHRVSYNEQFF
>-|many|TRBJ2-2|12|TRBV19
TGTGCCAGTAGTATAGTGGCCGGGGAGCTGTTTTTT
CASSIVAGELFF
>TRBD1|many|TRBJ1-5|16|TRBV30
TGTGCCTGGAGCTCCAAGAACAGGGGAGGCAATCAGCCCCAGCATTTT
CAWSSKNRGGNQPQHF
>TRBD2|-|TRBJ2-1|18|TRBV19
TGTGCCAGTAGTCCGGCTAGCGGGAGGGCCATGGCCTACAATGAGCAGTTCTTC
CASSPASGRAMAYNEQFF
>-|many|TRBJ1-3|12|TRBV12-3/TRBV12-4
TGTGCCAGCAGTTTCTACCGGAACACCATATATTTT
CASSFYRNTIYF
>-|few|TRBJ2-7|18|TRBV7-2
TGTGCCAGCAGCTTAGGGCGGACAAACTTTCAGGGCGGCTACGAGCAGTACTTC
CASSLGRTNFQGGYEQYF
>TRBD1|many|TRBJ1-5|14|TRBV28
TGTGCCAGCACGGGGACAGGGGGCTTGCAGCCCCAGCATTTT
CASTGTGGLQPQHF
>TRBD2|-|TRBJ2-2|15|TRBV10-2
TGCGCCAGTCGACTAGCGGGAGGGTACACCGGGGGGCTGTTTTTT
CASRLAGGYTGGLFF
>-|many|TRBJ2-1|18|TRBV12-3/TRBV12-4
TGTGCCAGCAGTTTAGTCGGGGGTGGGACAGCGGCCTACAATGAGCAGTTCTTC
CASSLVGGGTAAYNEQFF
>-|-|TRBJ1-6|13|TRBV27
TGTGCCAGCAGTTTCCGGCGAGACTCACCCCTCCACTTT
CASSFRRDSPLHF
>TRBD2|many|TRBJ2-5|15|TRBV7-3
TGTGCCAGCAGCCAGGGACTAGCGGGAGTAGAGACCCAGTACTTC
CASSQGLAGVETQYF
>TRBD2|-|TRBJ2-7|15|TRBV27
TGTGCCAGCAGTCCGAGCGGGAGTGGCTCCTACGAGCAGTACTTC
CASSPSGSGSYEQYF
>TRBD1|-|TRBJ1-4|16|TRBV4-1
TGCGCCAGCAGCCGTGGACAGGGGGGTGGTAATGAAAAACTGTTTTTT
CASSRGQGGGNEKLFF
>-|many|TRBJ2-7|13|TRBV30
TGTGCCTGGAATAGGGACGGAACCTACGAGCAGTACTTC
CAWNRDGTYEQYF
>TRBD1|-|TRBJ2-2|16|TRBV29-1
TGCAGCGTTGATAATAGGGACAGGGGGTATTCCGGGGAGCTGTTTTTT
CSVDNRDRGYSGELFF
>TRBD1|many|TRBJ1-3|16|TRBV30
TGTGCCTGGAGTGCATTAAAGACAGGGGGCCTAGACACCATATATTTT
CAWSALKTGGLDTIYF
>TRBD1|many|TRBJ2-1|15|TRBV5-1
TGCGCCAGCAGCTTGGAGGACAGGGGGCAAGATGAGCAGTTCTTC
CASSLEDRGQDEQFF
>-|many|TRBJ1-4|14|TRBV12-3/TRBV12-4
TGTGCCAGCAGTTTAAGGGGTGTATATGAAAAACTGTTTTTT
CASSLRGVYEKLFF
>-|-|TRBJ2-7|15|TRBV5-8
TGTGCCAGCAGCTCGAGAAGGACGGTGGGGGTCGAGCAGTACTTC
CASSSRRTVGVEQYF
>-|many|TRBJ1-1|12|TRBV18
TGTGCCAGCTCACCAAATGGTAGAGAAGCTTTCTTT
CASSPNGREAFF
>-|few|TRBJ2-7|13|TRBV12-3/TRBV12-4
TGTGCCAGCAGCCCGATTAGCGTCTACGAGCAGTACTTC
CASSPISVYEQYF
>-|few|TRBJ2-4|14|TRBV20-1
TGCAGTGCTAGTCCCCGCCAGGGGTTACACATTCAGTACTTC
CSASPRQGLHIQYF
>TRBD2|few|TRBJ2-1|17|TRBV20-1
TGCAGTGCTAGAGATCGAGGGGGGCTAGCGGGATACAATGAGCAGTTCTTC
CSARDRGGLAGYNEQFF
>-|few|TRBJ1-3|11|TRBV2
TGTGCCAGCAGTGACGGAAACACCATATATTTT
CASSDGNTIYF
>TRBD1|many|TRBJ1-2|14|TRBV5-5
TGTGCCAGCAGCCCCACCCGGGACAGGGCTGGCTACACCTTC
CASSPTRDRAGYTF
>TRBD2|many|TRBJ2-7|14|TRBV11-3
TGTGCCAGCAGCAAGCGGGAGGACTTCTACGAGCAGTACTTC
CASSKREDFYEQYF
>TRBD2|many|TRBJ2-3|19|TRBV28
TGTGCCAGCAGTTTTGAGGGGACTAGCGGGAAACGAGTCACAGATACGCAGTATTTT
CASSFEGTSGKRVTDTQYF
>-|-|TRBJ2-5|13|TRBV4-1
TGCGCCAGCAGCCAAGTTTTCCGAGAGACCCGGTACTTC
CASSQVFRETRYF
>-|-|TRBJ2-5|15|TRBV18
TGTGCCAGCTCACCACCCGGGACTCACCAAGAGACCCAGTACTTC
CASSPPGTHQETQYF